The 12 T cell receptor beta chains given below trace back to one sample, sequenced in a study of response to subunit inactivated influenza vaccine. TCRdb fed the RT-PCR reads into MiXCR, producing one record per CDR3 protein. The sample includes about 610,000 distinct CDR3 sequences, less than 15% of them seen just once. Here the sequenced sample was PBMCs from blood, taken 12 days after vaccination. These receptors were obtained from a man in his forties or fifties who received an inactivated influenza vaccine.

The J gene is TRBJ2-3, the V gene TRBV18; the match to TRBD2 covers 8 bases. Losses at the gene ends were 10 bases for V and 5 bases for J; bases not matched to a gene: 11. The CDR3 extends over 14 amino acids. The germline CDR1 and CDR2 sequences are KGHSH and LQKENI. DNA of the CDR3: TGTGCCACCAACTTTCGGCGGGGGGAAGATACGCAGTATTTT. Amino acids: CATNFRRGEDTQYF.

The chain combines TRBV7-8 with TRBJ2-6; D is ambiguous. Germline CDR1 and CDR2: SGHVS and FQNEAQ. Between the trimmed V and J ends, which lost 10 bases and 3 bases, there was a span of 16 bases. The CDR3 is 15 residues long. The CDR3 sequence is CATNALYSGANVLTF. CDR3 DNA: TGTGCCACCAACGCCCTTTACAGTGGGGCCAACGTCCTGACTTTC. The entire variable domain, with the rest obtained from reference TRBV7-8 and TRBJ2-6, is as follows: GAGVSQSPRYKVAKRGQDVALRCDPISGHVSLFWYQQALGQGPEFLTYFQNEAQLDKSGLPSDRFFAERPEGSVSTLKIQRTQQEDSAVYLCATNALYSGANVLTFGAGSRLTVL.

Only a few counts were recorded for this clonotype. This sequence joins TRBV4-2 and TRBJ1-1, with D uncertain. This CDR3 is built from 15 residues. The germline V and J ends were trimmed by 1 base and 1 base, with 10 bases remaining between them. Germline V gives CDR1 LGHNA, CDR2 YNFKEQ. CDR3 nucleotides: TGTGCCAGCAGCCAAGGGTCGGCAGCGAACACTGAAGCTTTCTTT. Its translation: CASSQGSAANTEAFF.

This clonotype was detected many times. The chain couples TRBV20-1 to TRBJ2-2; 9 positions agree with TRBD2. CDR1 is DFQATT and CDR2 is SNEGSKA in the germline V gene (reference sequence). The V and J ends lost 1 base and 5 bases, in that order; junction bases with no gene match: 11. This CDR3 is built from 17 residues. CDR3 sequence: CSARVWKRGAQTGELFF. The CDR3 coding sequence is TGCAGTGCTAGAGTGTGGAAGCGGGGGGCCCAAACCGGGGAGCTGTTTTTT.

The CDR3 DNA follows: TGTGCCAGCAGTCCCAACATCTACGAGCAGTACTTC. It encodes CASSPNIYEQYF. This chain links TRBV12-3 or TRBV12-4 with TRBJ2-7; no reliable D call. This CDR3 has 12 amino acids. The V and J ends lost 5 bases and 3 bases respectively, with 8 bases between them.

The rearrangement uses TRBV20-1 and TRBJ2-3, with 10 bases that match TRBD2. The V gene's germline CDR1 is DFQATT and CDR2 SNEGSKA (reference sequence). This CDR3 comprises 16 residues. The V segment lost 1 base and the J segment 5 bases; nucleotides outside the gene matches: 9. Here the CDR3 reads CSARVSSGRAVDTQYF. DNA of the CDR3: TGCAGTGCTAGAGTGTCCAGCGGGAGGGCCGTAGATACGCAGTATTTT.

The CDR3 DNA follows: TGCAGTGCTATCGCGGGGAGGAGTAGCACAGATACGCAGTATTTT. The encoded protein is CSAIAGRSSTDTQYF. The chain has TRBV20-1 and TRBJ2-3; possible D gene TRBD2, 6 bases. Between the trimmed V and J ends, which lost 4 bases and 0 bases, there was a span of 14 bases. Germline lookup yields CDR1 DFQATT and CDR2 SNEGSKA (reference sequence). The CDR3 has 15 residues.

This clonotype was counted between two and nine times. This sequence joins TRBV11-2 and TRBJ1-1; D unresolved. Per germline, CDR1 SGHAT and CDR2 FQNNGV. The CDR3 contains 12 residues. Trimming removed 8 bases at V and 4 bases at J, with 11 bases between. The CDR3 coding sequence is TGTGCCAGCGCCATGAGCGGCACTGAAGCTTTCTTT. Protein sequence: CASAMSGTEAFF.

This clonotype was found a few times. CDR3 protein: CASSLEAASYEQYF. CDR3 nucleotides: TGTGCCAGCAGCTTAGAAGCGGCCTCCTACGAGCAGTACTTC. The V call is TRBV11-2, the J call TRBJ2-7; D might be TRBD2 (5 bases). Trimming took 0 bases from V and 0 from J, leaving 6 bases between them. This CDR3 region has 14 residues. Germline V gives CDR1 SGHAT, CDR2 FQNNGV.

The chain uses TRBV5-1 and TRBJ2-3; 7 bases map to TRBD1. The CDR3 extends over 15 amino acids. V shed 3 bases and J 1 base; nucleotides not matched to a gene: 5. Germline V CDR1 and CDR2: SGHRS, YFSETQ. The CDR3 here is CASSSTGYGTDTQYF. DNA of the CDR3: TGCGCCAGCAGCTCGACAGGGTATGGCACAGATACGCAGTATTTT.

CDR3 sequence: CASGGQGNTIYF. The DNA of the CDR3 is TGTGCCAGCGGGGGTCAGGGAAACACCATATATTTT. J is TRBJ1-3 and V is TRBV6-1; a weak D match, TRBD1 (5 bases). CDR1 and CDR2 from the germline V gene are MNHNS and SASEGT. V shed 8 bases and J shed 4 bases, with 9 bases lying between them. The CDR3 is made up of 12 amino acids.

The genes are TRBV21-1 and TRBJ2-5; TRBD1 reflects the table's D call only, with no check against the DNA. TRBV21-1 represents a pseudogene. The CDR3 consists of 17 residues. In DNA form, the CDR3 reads TGTGCCAGCAGCAAAGGCGGGGACAGGGGATTCCAAGAGACCCAGTACTTC. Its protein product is CASSKGGDRGFQETQYF.